Each of the 21 T cell receptor beta chains below was sequenced from the same sample in a study of control samples from healthy donors and cancer patients. Profiled with immunoSEQ multiplex PCR; TCRdb holds only in-frame clones, not every one. The data contain approximately 150,000 clones, 85% to 95% of them seen just once; the ten biggest clones take up over 1.3%. The sample taken for sequencing was blood. Receptor source: a woman aged 18-30 years in good health.

This rearrangement joins TRBV11-3 to TRBJ2-3; no clear D. This CDR3 is 13 amino acids long. Per germline, CDR1 SGHNT and CDR2 YENEEA. Trimming took 5 bases from V and 3 from J, leaving 9 bases between them. CDR3 nucleotide sequence: TGTGCCAGCAGCCCCCCAACAACAGATACGCAGTATTTT. Translated, it gives CASSPPTTDTQYF.

V gene TRBV29-1 combines with J gene TRBJ1-1; D is undetermined. This CDR3 comprises 15 residues. V was cut by 6 bases and J by 1 base, with 18 bases left in between. Germline CDR1 is SQVTM and CDR2 is ANQGSEA. The CDR3 spells CSVRTIRESNTEAFF. In DNA form, the CDR3 reads TGCAGCGTCCGCACAATTAGGGAATCGAACACTGAAGCTTTCTTT. Full variable domain (remainder filled in from reference TRBV29-1 and TRBJ1-1): SAVISQKPSRDICQRGTSLTIQCQVDSQVTMMFWYRQQPGQSLTLIATANQGSEATYESGFVIDKFPISRPNLTFSTLTVSNMSPEDSSIYLCSVRTIRESNTEAFFGQGTRLTVV.

This clone was counted once. The rearrangement links TRBV2 to TRBJ1-2, with TRBD1 as a possible D gene (6 bases). CDR3 size: 13 residues. The germline V and J ends were trimmed by 2 bases and 4 bases, with 8 bases remaining between them. The germline V gene encodes CDR1 SNHLY and CDR2 FYNNEI. CDR3 bases: TGTGCCAGCAGTGAACAGGGGACCTATGGCTACACCTTC. Protein sequence: CASSEQGTYGYTF. The complete variable domain, with remaining parts taken from reference TRBV2 and TRBJ1-2, reads EPEVTQTPSHQVTQMGQEVILRCVPISNHLYFYWYRQILGQKVEFLVSFYNNEISEKSEIFDDQFSVERPDGSNFTLKIRSTKLEDSAMYFCASSEQGTYGYTFGSGTRLTVV.

The chain employs TRBV6-2 or TRBV6-3 and TRBJ1-1, with no clear D. There are 14 residues in the CDR3. V lost 0 bases, J lost 5 bases, and 10 bases lay in between. The germline V gene encodes CDR1 MNHEY and CDR2 SVGEGT. CDR3 in amino acids: CASSYSVQRTEAFF. For the CDR3, the DNA is TGTGCCAGCAGTTACTCGGTCCAAAGGACTGAAGCTTTCTTT.

This chain uses TRBV6-5 with TRBJ2-5, with D tentatively TRBD1 (6 bases). The CDR3 runs 16 residues. The V gene lost 4 bases and the J gene lost 1 base, with 16 bases spanning the gap. Germline V CDR1 and CDR2: MNHEY, SVGAGI. The CDR3 loop is CASSFATGASQETQYF. The CDR3 DNA reads TGTGCCAGCAGTTTCGCGACAGGAGCCTCCCAAGAGACCCAGTACTTC.

V gene TRBV5-5 combines with J gene TRBJ2-7, with 11 bases that match TRBD1. CDR1 and CDR2 (germline): SGHKS, YYEKEE (reference sequence). The CDR3 spans 13 residues. Trimming took 3 bases from V and 6 from J; bases not matched to a gene: 2. In DNA form, the CDR3 reads TGTGCCAGCAGCTGGGGACAGGGGGGCGAGCAGTACTTC. Translation gives CASSWGQGGEQYF.

The V gene is TRBV6-5, the J gene TRBJ1-1; tentative D call: TRBD1 (6 bases). The V gene's germline CDR1 is MNHEY and CDR2 SVGAGI. The CDR3 is 15 residues long. The V gene lost 6 bases and the J gene lost 0 bases, with 14 bases spanning the gap. CDR3 nucleotides: TGTGCCAGCAGCACAAACAGGGCCCTGAACACTGAAGCTTTCTTT. Its translation is CASSTNRALNTEAFF.

The CDR3, as DNA: TGTGCCAGCAGCACAGGGCCCGGAAACACCATATATTTT. This codes for CASSTGPGNTIYF. The chain has TRBV28 and TRBJ1-3; the D gene is possibly TRBD1 (6 bases). Trimming took 6 bases from V and 4 from J, leaving 10 bases between them. The CDR3 spans 13 residues. Germline CDR1 reads MDHEN; CDR2 reads SYDVKM.

The chain joins TRBV5-1 to TRBJ2-2; D is unclear. CDR1 and CDR2 from the germline V gene are SGHRS and YFSETQ. The CDR3 length is 14 residues. V shed 0 bases and J shed 6 bases, with 9 bases lying between them. The CDR3 region has the DNA TGCGCCAGCAGCTTGGAGGCCCACGCCGGGGAGCTGTTTTTT. As protein: CASSLEAHAGELFF.

The chain employs TRBV19 and TRBJ1-6; D is ambiguous. The germline V gene has CDR1 LNHDA and CDR2 SQIVND (reference sequence). This CDR3 has 15 amino acids. Between the trimmed V and J ends, which lost 3 bases and 0 bases, there was a span of 6 bases. The DNA of the CDR3 is TGTGCCAGTAGTATGAAGAGCTCCTATAATTCACCCCTCCACTTT. Encoded protein: CASSMKSSYNSPLHF.

CDR3 in amino acids: CASSFDPVATNEKLFF. Here the CDR3 DNA reads TGTGCCAGCAGCTTCGACCCAGTTGCAACTAATGAAAAACTGTTTTTT. The chain uses TRBV7-8 and TRBJ1-4, with no clear D. From germline, CDR1 is SGHVS and CDR2 FQNEAQ. Trimming pared 3 bases from V and 0 bases from J, leaving 11 bases between. This CDR3 is 16 amino acids long.

This clone appeared once. The chain links TRBV6-1 to TRBJ2-4; no reliable D call. CDR3 length: 12 amino acids. Trimming pared 2 bases from V and 7 bases from J, leaving 6 bases between. In germline, CDR1 is MNHNS, CDR2 SASEGT. This CDR3 reads CASSERRNIQYF. The CDR3 DNA reads TGTGCCAGCAGTGAACGACGTAACATTCAGTACTTC.

About this clone itself: Its ends do not fully match the called genes, so a read error is possible. V is TRBV18 and J is TRBJ1-5; 9 nucleotides line up with TRBD1. Per the germline V gene, CDR1 is KGHSH and CDR2 is LQKENI. This CDR3 has 15 residues. CDR3 coding DNA: TGTGCCAGCTCTCCACAGGGGGCGAGCAATCAGCCCCAGCATTTT. As protein: CASSPQGASNQPQHF.

The rearrangement joins TRBV9 to TRBJ2-7, with a tentative D call TRBD2 (6 bases). V was clipped by 0 bases and J by 6 bases, with 10 bases between them. The V gene's germline CDR1 is SGDLS and CDR2 YYNGEE. The CDR3 runs to 13 residues. The CDR3 nucleotides read TGTGCCAGCAGCGTAGGCAGGGAGGCCGAGCAGTACTTC. It specifies CASSVGREAEQYF.

This chain joins TRBV28 and TRBJ1-4; 10 bases match TRBD1. In germline, CDR1 is MDHEN, CDR2 SYDVKM. V was clipped by 3 bases and J by 17 bases; unmatched bases: 15. This CDR3 has 15 residues. Here the CDR3 DNA reads TGTGCCAGCAGTTTGAGTCTTCAAACCCGGGACAGGGGATTTTTT. This translates into CASSLSLQTRDRGFF.

This clone occurred once. The rearrangement joins TRBV4-1 to TRBJ1-1, with no clear D. Per the germline V gene, CDR1 is MGHRA and CDR2 is YSYEKL. The CDR3 loop spans 14 amino acids. The V gene lost 4 bases and the J gene lost 1 base, with 10 bases spanning the gap. The CDR3 DNA is TGCGCCAGCAGCCCAAAGGAGGAGAACACTGAAGCTTTCTTT. Protein: CASSPKEENTEAFF.

This rearrangement joins TRBV9 to TRBJ2-1; D perhaps matches TRBD2 (6 bases). CDR3 length: 17 residues. V shed 3 bases and J shed 0 bases, with 16 bases lying between them. Germline V gives CDR1 SGDLS, CDR2 YYNGEE. DNA of the CDR3: TGTGCCAGCAGCGGACTCCGTCGGGGGAGCTCCTACAATGAGCAGTTCTTC. Amino acid sequence: CASSGLRRGSSYNEQFF.

The J gene is TRBJ2-2, the V gene TRBV19, with 7 nucleotides matching TRBD1. This CDR3 comprises 17 residues. J was trimmed by 1 base and V by 5 bases; bases with no gene match: 10. Germline-derived CDR1 and CDR2 are LNHDA and SQIVND (reference sequence). CDR3 nucleotides: TGTGCCAGTAGTCCCCCTCAGAGGACAGGGAACACCGGGGAGCTGTTTTTT. This translates into CASSPPQRTGNTGELFF.

The V gene is TRBV3-1 (or the pseudogene TRBV3-2), the J gene TRBJ1-1, with a tentative D call TRBD1 (6 bases). CDR3 length: 18 residues. Trimming shortened V by 3 bases and J by 0 bases, and 20 bases separated the two germline ends. Looked up from germline, CDR1 is LGHDT and CDR2 is YNNKEL (reference sequence). The CDR3 sequence: CASSQPGHPDFMNTEAFF. The CDR3 DNA follows: TGTGCCAGCAGCCAGCCGGGACACCCGGATTTCATGAACACTGAAGCTTTCTTT.

The chain has TRBV2 and TRBJ1-1; perhaps TRBD1 as D (5 bases). Germline values: CDR1 SNHLY, CDR2 FYNNEI. V lost 7 bases to trimming and J lost 1 base, with 22 bases between them. CDR3 length: 17 amino acids. Here the CDR3 reads CASTELIPGPSNTEAFF. CDR3 in DNA: TGTGCCAGCACCGAACTTATTCCGGGACCGTCGAACACTGAAGCTTTCTTT. The whole variable domain, filled in from reference TRBV2 and TRBJ1-1, reads EPEVTQTPSHQVTQMGQEVILRCVPISNHLYFYWYRQILGQKVEFLVSFYNNEISEKSEIFDDQFSVERPDGSNFTLKIRSTKLEDSAMYFCASTELIPGPSNTEAFFGQGTRLTVV.

The genes are TRBV28 and TRBJ1-2, with TRBD1 matching 8 bases. This CDR3 is 13 amino acids long. CDR1 and CDR2 (germline): MDHEN, SYDVKM. V was clipped by 7 bases and J by 3 bases; unmatched bases: 4. This CDR3 reads CASNLQGDYGYTF. CDR3 nucleotide sequence: TGTGCCAGCAACTTACAGGGGGACTATGGCTACACCTTC.